Listed below are T cell receptor beta chains from one sample, sequenced in a study of T cells after yellow fever vaccination. TCRdb re-analysed the 5' RACE reads in MiXCR, keeping a single row per CDR3 protein. The table includes just under 600,000 distinct CDR3 sequences, about 13% detected once. The sample in question was PBMCs, obtained on the day of the yellow fever booster vaccination. These receptors originate from a man in his thirties or forties who received the YFV17D yellow fever vaccine. Each CDR3 is given with its conserved first and last residue. A D gene is named only where the DNA matches it firmly. Not every row has a clone size; where given, it reads once, few, many or a size class.

>-|TRBV20-1|few|TRBJ2-5
CSASPGTLETQYF
TGCAGTGCTAGCCCTGGGACTTTGGAGACCCAGTACTTC
>-|TRBV9|-|TRBJ2-7
CASSEGLNYEQYF
TGTGCCAGCAGCGAGGGACTGAACTACGAGCAGTACTTC
>-|TRBV19|once|TRBJ2-7
CASSTPSRFGQQYF
TGTGCCAGTAGTACCCCTTCCAGATTCGGCCAGCAGTACTTC
>TRBD1|TRBV27|-|TRBJ1-1
CASSLLMVTGTNTEAFF
TGTGCCAGCAGTCTATTGATGGTGACAGGGACGAACACTGAAGCTTTCTTT
>TRBD1|TRBV11-3|-|TRBJ2-7
CASSLGGPTGVYEQYF
TGTGCCAGCAGCTTAGGGGGCCCGACAGGGGTCTACGAGCAGTACTTC
>TRBD2|TRBV20-1|few|TRBJ2-1
CSARDSLGSGSLNEQFF
TGCAGTGCTAGAGACTCTCTAGGGAGCGGGAGTCTCAATGAGCAGTTCTTC
>-|TRBV7-2|few|TRBJ2-1
CASSPRTLTEQFF
TGTGCCAGCAGCCCGCGGACTCTCACAGAGCAGTTCTTC
>TRBD2|TRBV20-1|many|TRBJ2-1
CSASRLGREYNEQFF
TGCAGTGCTAGCAGGCTCGGGAGGGAGTACAATGAGCAGTTCTTC
>-|TRBV18|-|TRBJ2-1
CASSRQVTYNEQFF
TGTGCCAGCTCACGGCAGGTTACCTACAATGAGCAGTTCTTC
>-|TRBV30|-|TRBJ2-1
CAWSVGRSEQFF
TGTGCCTGGAGTGTAGGGCGGTCTGAGCAGTTCTTC
>TRBD1|TRBV18|few|TRBJ2-5
CASSLRPGTEQETQYF
TGTGCCAGCTCACTACGTCCCGGGACAGAGCAAGAGACCCAGTACTTC
>-|TRBV5-6|-|TRBJ2-3
CASSFGRERDTQYF
TGTGCCAGCAGCTTTGGCCGGGAGAGGGATACGCAGTATTTT
>-|TRBV6-5|few|TRBJ2-3
CASSYSNLSPTDTQYF
TGTGCCAGCAGTTACTCGAACCTATCCCCCACAGATACGCAGTATTTT
>-|TRBV29-1|few|TRBJ2-3
CSVDPQQVTDTQYF
TGCAGCGTTGATCCCCAGCAGGTCACAGATACGCAGTATTTT
>TRBD2|TRBV10-3|few|TRBJ2-2
CAIRTGLAGKGGELFF
TGTGCCATCAGGACGGGACTAGCGGGAAAGGGCGGGGAGCTGTTTTTT
>-|TRBV4-2|many|TRBJ2-3
CASSPTPTITDTQYF
TGTGCCAGCAGCCCGACGCCGACGATCACAGATACGCAGTATTTT
>-|TRBV12-3/TRBV12-4|few|TRBJ1-6
CASSREVWNSPLHF
TGTGCCAGCAGCCGAGAAGTGTGGAATTCACCCCTCCACTTT
>TRBD2|TRBV5-4|-|TRBJ2-3
CASSGRTSGRDTQYF
TGTGCCAGCAGCGGGCGGACTAGCGGGAGGGATACGCAGTATTTT
>TRBD1|TRBV5-1|few|TRBJ2-1
CASMGDRTTFNEQFF
TGCGCCAGCATGGGGGACAGGACTACCTTCAATGAGCAGTTCTTC